This is a list of T cell receptor beta chains from one sample in a study of cytomegalovirus exposure and HLA in healthy donors. TCRdb's table, derived via immunoSEQ multiplex PCR, lists solely in-frame clones and lacks some. The table lists 30,000 to 40,000 clones, about 70% of them singletons. Specimen: PBMCs. These receptors all stem from a man aged 40-49 years in good health and CMV-seropositive. Each CDR3 is given with its conserved first and last residue. The D gene is left open where the match is weak. Clone size, where shown, is once, few, many, or a class for clones that have expanded.

>TRBJ1-4|.|.|TRBV7-2
TGTGCCAGCAGCTTCAACAGGGAAGGGAACGAAAAACTGTTTTTT
CASSFNREGNEKLFF
>TRBJ2-7|few|.|TRBV10-2
TGCGCCAGCAGTGAGTCGATCGGCTCCTACGAGCAGTACTTC
CASSESIGSYEQYF
>TRBJ2-7|few|.|TRBV6-5
TGTGCCAGCAGCCATGGGAGTGAGCAGTACTTC
CASSHGSEQYF
>TRBJ1-6|few|TRBD1|TRBV7-3
TGTGCCAGCCAGTCCAGGGGGAATTCACCCCTCCACTTT
CASQSRGNSPLHF
>TRBJ2-7|.|.|TRBV7-9
TGTGCCAGCAGCTTAGATTCCGGGAGCAACGTAGACGAGCAGTACTTC
CASSLDSGSNVDEQYF
>TRBJ1-5|.|TRBD1|TRBV27
TGTGCCAGCAGTTCCGCCACGGACAGGGGTCGCCCAAATCAGCCCCAGCATTTT
CASSSATDRGRPNQPQHF
>TRBJ2-5|.|TRBD2|TRBV5-4
TGTGCCAGCAGCTCCCTCTGGGGGGGGGAGACCCAGTACTTC
CASSSLWGGETQYF
>TRBJ2-7|.|.|TRBV7-9
TGTGCCAGCAGTATAGAAGAGGCCGGAGTGGGCTACGAGCAGTACTTC
CASSIEEAGVGYEQYF
>TRBJ1-6|.|.|TRBV6-5
TGTGCCAGCAGTCCCCGGGTCAATAATTCACCCCTCCACTTT
CASSPRVNNSPLHF
>TRBJ2-5|few|TRBD2|TRBV29-1
TGCAGCGTCTTAGCGGGGGCAGAGACCCAGTACTTC
CSVLAGAETQYF
>TRBJ1-4|.|.|TRBV27
TGTGCCAGCAGGCTGGGGGGAACTAATGAAAAACTGTTTTTT
CASRLGGTNEKLFF
>TRBJ2-4|.|.|TRBV21-1
TGTGCCAGCAGCAAAGGCGAGGACATTCTAGAAAACATTCAGTACTTC
CASSKGEDILENIQYF
>TRBJ1-5|.|.|TRBV7-8
TGTGCCAGCAGCTTAGATCAGGGCAATCAGCCCCAGCATTTT
CASSLDQGNQPQHF
>TRBJ1-1|few|.|TRBV29-1
TGCAGCGTTGCCAGGAACACTGAAGCTTTCTTT
CSVARNTEAFF
>TRBJ1-4|.|.|TRBV15
TGTGCCACCAGCAGGGGGGGACTTAATGAAAAACTGTTTTTT
CATSRGGLNEKLFF
>TRBJ2-2|.|TRBD2|TRBV7-8
TGTGCCAGCAGCTTAGGGGGACTAGGAGGGACCGGGGAGCTGTTTTTT
CASSLGGLGGTGELFF
>TRBJ1-2|.|TRBD1|TRBV29-1
TGCAGCGTCCCGACAGGGCGGGCGTATGGCTACACCTTC
CSVPTGRAYGYTF
>TRBJ2-5|.|.|TRBV18
TGTGCCAGCTCACCAACTACAGGGTACCAAGAGACCCAGTACTTC
CASSPTTGYQETQYF
>TRBJ1-5|.|TRBD1|TRBV19
TGTGCCAGTAGTACGTACCGGGACAGGGGGCGCGGGAGTAGCAATCAGCCCCAGCATTTT
CASSTYRDRGRGSSNQPQHF
>TRBJ2-1|.|.|TRBV9
TGTGCCAGCATGCCCGGGGACATGAATGAGCAGTTCTTC
CASMPGDMNEQFF
>TRBJ1-5|.|.|TRBV7-9
TGTGCCAGCAGCTTAGGGCTGGCCAGAAGCAATCAGCCCCAGCATTTT
CASSLGLARSNQPQHF
>TRBJ1-4|.|TRBD1|TRBV11-2
TGTGCCAGCAGCCAGGGCCAGGGGGCAGGGGAAAAACTGTTTTTT
CASSQGQGAGEKLFF
>TRBJ2-7|.|TRBD1|TRBV9
TGTGCCAGCAGCGTAACCCAACAGGGGGCGGGGGAGCAGTACTTC
CASSVTQQGAGEQYF
>TRBJ1-1|.|.|TRBV4-2
TGTGCCAGCAGCCAAGGTGACGCACGGGGCACTGAAGCTTTCTTT
CASSQGDARGTEAFF
>TRBJ2-2|.|.|TRBV7-3
TGTGCCAGCAGCTTAAATACTCAGGGAACGAACACCGGGGAGCTGTTTTTT
CASSLNTQGTNTGELFF
>TRBJ2-7|.|.|TRBV7-2
TGTGCCAGCAGCCCGGACACACGGAACTCCTACGAGCAGTACTTC
CASSPDTRNSYEQYF
>TRBJ2-3|.|.|TRBV4-2
TGTGCCAGCAGCCAAGGGGGCCAAATAGATACGCAGTATTTT
CASSQGGQIDTQYF
>TRBJ1-1|.|.|TRBV18
TGTGCCAGCTCACCTCTCGCGGGGGCCGGCACTGAAGCTTTCTTT
CASSPLAGAGTEAFF
>TRBJ2-5|.|TRBD1|TRBV7-2
TGTGCCAGCAGCTCGACGACAGGGGTGCAGACCCAGTACTTC
CASSSTTGVQTQYF
>TRBJ2-3|.|TRBD1|TRBV5-4
TGTGCCAGCAGCTTGGCCGGGACAGGGGAAGATACGCAGTATTTT
CASSLAGTGEDTQYF
>TRBJ2-5|.|.|TRBV14
TGTGCCAGCAAACTCGTCGGGGGAGAGACCCAGTACTTC
CASKLVGGETQYF
>TRBJ1-2|.|.|TRBV4-2
TGTGCCAGCAGCCGCGGAGGGGATTCTCTTGGCTACACCTTC
CASSRGGDSLGYTF
>TRBJ2-5|.|.|TRBV7-8
TGTGCCAGCAGCCTGTACCGGGAGACCCAGTACTTC
CASSLYRETQYF